This entry is about one TCR beta chain. What it binds is unknown. This sample is drawn from a study of cytomegalovirus exposure and HLA in healthy donors. V lost 3 bases and J lost 2, with 20 bases in between. The CDR3 is 19 amino acids. Germline CDR1 reads KGHSH; CDR2 reads LQKENI. General observations from the study: A further, later analysis showed that HLA-associated TCR beta chains (compared with equally common others) were more clonally expanded. As was reported, the HLA-A and HLA-B alleles of most subjects were accurately predicted from TCR beta sequences.

Primers included in the PCR were 60 Vbeta and 13 Jbeta primers. The protocol was immunoSEQ multiplex PCR, while the TCRdb copy is restricted to in-frame clones and leaves out a portion. The sample lists about 150,000 clones, less than 90% occurring once. This TCR was recovered from a boy aged 2 to 10 in good health and CMV-seronegative. The gene calls are TRBV18 and TRBJ1-6, with D tentatively TRBD1 (5 bases). Specimen: PBMCs. The CDR3 coding sequence is TGTGCCAGCTCACCCGGTCGGGTTATTGCAGGGACCTATAATTCACCCCTCCACTTT. It codes for CASSPGRVIAGTYNSPLHF. Using reference TRBV18 and TRBJ1-6 for the parts outside the CDR3, the full variable domain is NAGVMQNPRHLVRRRGQEARLRCSPMKGHSHVYWYRQLPEEGLKFMVYLQKENIIDESGMPKERFSAEFPKEGPSILRIQQVVRGDSAAYFCASSPGRVIAGTYNSPLHFGNGTRLTVT.